A selection of T cell receptor beta chains follows, all from one sample in a study of response to subunit inactivated influenza vaccine. TCRdb re-called the RT-PCR reads through MiXCR, storing one row per CDR3 protein. Of about 580,000 distinct CDR3 sequences listed, 14% are singletons. This specimen was PBMCs from blood, taken 11 to 12 days after vaccination. These receptors all come from a man aged 50 to 60 who received an inactivated influenza vaccine. CDR3s include the opening cysteine and the closing phenylalanine or tryptophan. A D gene is named only where the DNA matches it firmly. A clone size is listed for some rows: how often the clone was seen (once, few, many), or a class if it is expanded.

>TRBD2|TRBJ2-1|few|TRBV5-1
TGCGCCAGCAGCACCGGGACTAGCGGGAGAGGAAATGAGCAGTTCTTC
CASSTGTSGRGNEQFF
>-|TRBJ2-7|many|TRBV4-1
TGCGCCAGCAGCCAGCCGTACGGGGAGCAGTACTTC
CASSQPYGEQYF
>TRBD1|TRBJ2-5|-|TRBV5-6
TGTGCCAGCAGCTTGGTGGGGGGACAGGGGATTGAGACCCAGTACTTC
CASSLVGGQGIETQYF
>TRBD2|TRBJ2-5|-|TRBV9
TGTGCCAGCAGCATGGGACTAGCGGGTACAGAGACCCAGTACTTC
CASSMGLAGTETQYF
>-|TRBJ1-6|-|TRBV5-5
TGTGCCAGCAGCTTGGGGCCTTATAATTCACCCCTCCACTTT
CASSLGPYNSPLHF
>TRBD2|TRBJ2-1|-|TRBV23-1
TGCGCCAGCAGTCAATTGCAGACTAGCGGAGGTAATGAGCAGTTCTTC
CASSQLQTSGGNEQFF
>-|TRBJ1-2|-|TRBV28
TGTGCCAGCAAGAGTGGGATGGACTATGGCTACACCTTC
CASKSGMDYGYTF
>TRBD2|TRBJ2-1|few|TRBV6-1
TGTGCCAGCAGTAGCCGGACTAGCGGGAACCATCGGGGATACAATGAGCAGTTCTTC
CASSSRTSGNHRGYNEQFF
>TRBD1|TRBJ2-6|-|TRBV9
TGTGCCAGCACCCCTTCATGGACAGGGGGGGCCAACGTCCTGACTTTC
CASTPSWTGGANVLTF
>-|TRBJ1-2|few|TRBV6-1
TGTGCCAGCAGTGAAGGTAGTTTAGGCTACACCTTC
CASSEGSLGYTF
>-|TRBJ1-1|-|TRBV20-1
TGCAGTGCTTTTCCCCAGGGGTTGGGGAACACTGAAGCTTTCTTT
CSAFPQGLGNTEAFF
>-|TRBJ2-5|few|TRBV20-1
TGCAGTGCCGTCCTCAGGGGAGGGGAGACCCAGTACTTC
CSAVLRGGETQYF
>-|TRBJ1-3|-|TRBV27
TGTGCCAGCAGTTCCGGGCTGGGGGAAAGAAACACCATATATTTT
CASSSGLGERNTIYF
>TRBD2|TRBJ2-5|few|TRBV4-3
TGCGCCAGCAGCCAAGAGCGCGGGGGGCCGGAGACCCAGTACTTC
CASSQERGGPETQYF
>TRBD2|TRBJ2-3|many|TRBV5-4
TGTGCCAGCAGCTTGGCCCCGGGGGGGTCTGCAGATACGCAGTATTTT
CASSLAPGGSADTQYF
>-|TRBJ2-3|few|TRBV5-1
TGCGCCAGCAGCTTGGATCCGGGGGCAGATACGCAGTATTTT
CASSLDPGADTQYF
>TRBD1|TRBJ1-5|few|TRBV19
TGTGCCAGTCGGACAGGGACTAGCAATCAGCCCCAGCATTTT
CASRTGTSNQPQHF
>TRBD2|TRBJ2-7|few|TRBV12-3/TRBV12-4
TGTGCCAGCAGCCTAGATACGAGACTAGCGGGAGTCCACGAGCAGTACTTC
CASSLDTRLAGVHEQYF
>-|TRBJ2-1|-|TRBV5-1
TGCGCCAGCAGCTTGACCAGCGGGTTCTCCTACAATGAGCAGTTCTTC
CASSLTSGFSYNEQFF
>TRBD1|TRBJ2-1|-|TRBV4-1
TGCGCCAGCAGCCCCCAGACAGGGAACTCCTACAATGAGCAGTTCTTC
CASSPQTGNSYNEQFF
>TRBD1|TRBJ1-2|-|TRBV29-1
TGCAGCGTTGAAGACTTTAAGGGGGCCTATGGCTACACCTTC
CSVEDFKGAYGYTF
>-|TRBJ1-1|-|TRBV7-6
TGTGCCAGCAGCTTGTGGGAAAACAGGGCCCTGAACACTGAAGCTTTCTTT
CASSLWENRALNTEAFF
>-|TRBJ2-5|many|TRBV12-3/TRBV12-4
TGTGCCAGCAATTACAGGGATTCCCCGAACGGAGAGACCCAGTACTTC
CASNYRDSPNGETQYF
>TRBD1|TRBJ2-2|once|TRBV4-2
TGTGCCAGCAGCCAGGGACAGGGGAGGACCGGGGAGCTGTTTTTT
CASSQGQGRTGELFF
>-|TRBJ2-7|-|TRBV7-2
TGTGCCAGCAGCGCTCGTGGGGGGTCCTACGAGCAGTACTTC
CASSARGGSYEQYF
>TRBD1|TRBJ1-2|-|TRBV3-1
TGTGCCAGCAGCCAAGGGGACAGGGCTTCTGGCTACACCTTC
CASSQGDRASGYTF
>-|TRBJ1-4|-|TRBV30
TGTGCCTGGGGCCCCGTTGGAAAACTGTTTTTT
CAWGPVGKLFF
>TRBD1|TRBJ1-1|-|TRBV20-1
TGCAGTGCTAGGGGCAGGGGGCGAGTGGCCACTGAAGCTTTCTTT
CSARGRGRVATEAFF
>TRBD1|TRBJ2-7|-|TRBV4-1
TGCGCCAGCAGCCACGATACGACAGGGATCTACGAGCAGTACTTC
CASSHDTTGIYEQYF
>TRBD2|TRBJ2-3|few|TRBV4-2
TGTGCCAGCAGCCAATTTGGACTAGCGGGAGGAATAGATACGCAGTATTTT
CASSQFGLAGGIDTQYF
>-|TRBJ1-5|-|TRBV5-1
TGCGCCAGCAGCCTGGGAGGGGGGAATCAGCAGCCCCAGCATTTT
CASSLGGGNQQPQHF
>TRBD1|TRBJ2-7|-|TRBV3-1
TGTGCCAGCAGCCAAGAGACAGGGGGCTACGAGCAGTACTTC
CASSQETGGYEQYF
>TRBD1|TRBJ2-3|-|TRBV5-6
TGTGCCAGCAGCAGTCGGACAGGGAGAGCTACGCAGTATTTT
CASSSRTGRATQYF
>TRBD2|TRBJ2-5|-|TRBV6-5
TGTGCCAGCAGTTACAACGGGAGGGGAGGAGAGACCCAGTACTTC
CASSYNGRGGETQYF
>-|TRBJ2-3|-|TRBV12-3/TRBV12-4
TGTGCCAGCGGCAGTAGCAGGCGGGAAACGCAGTATTTT
CASGSSRRETQYF
>-|TRBJ2-2|few|TRBV20-1
TGCAGTGCTAGGGAGTGGGAGAACACCGGGGAGCTGTTTTTT
CSAREWENTGELFF
>-|TRBJ2-2|few|TRBV10-3
TGTGCCATCAGGGTCTCCGGAGCCGGGGAGCTGTTTTTT
CAIRVSGAGELFF
>TRBD2|TRBJ2-5|many|TRBV4-2
TGTGCCAGCAGCAGTGCGAGCGGGGTCGCGGAGACCCAGTACTTC
CASSSASGVAETQYF
>-|TRBJ2-1|few|TRBV29-1
TGCAGCGTTGAAGGTGGGGGCAAAGGGTACAATGAGCAGTTCTTC
CSVEGGGKGYNEQFF
>-|TRBJ2-1|few|TRBV5-1
TGCGCCAGCAGCTCACAGGGAGGATCCCGAATCTCCTACAATGAGCAGTTCTTC
CASSSQGGSRISYNEQFF
>-|TRBJ2-6|few|TRBV2
TGTGCCAGCAGCGCACCTAGGCAGGGTACTGGGGCCAACGTCCTGACTTTC
CASSAPRQGTGANVLTF
>-|TRBJ2-1|-|TRBV2
TGTGCCAGCATAGTGGCCGGGACCGGATACAATGAGCAGTTCTTC
CASIVAGTGYNEQFF
>-|TRBJ2-7|many|TRBV10-3
TGTGCCATCGCAGAGGACTCCCTCGAGCAGTACTTC
CAIAEDSLEQYF
>-|TRBJ1-2|-|TRBV2
TGTGCCACCTCTGCCCCGGGGAACTATGGCTACACCTTC
CATSAPGNYGYTF
>TRBD1|TRBJ2-4|few|TRBV28
TGTGCCAGCAGTCTGGGACAGTCCCTGGCCAAAAACATTCAGTACTTC
CASSLGQSLAKNIQYF
>-|TRBJ1-1|few|TRBV7-6
TGTGCCAGCAGCCCAGAAGGGCTCTACACTGAAGCTTTCTTT
CASSPEGLYTEAFF
>TRBD2|TRBJ2-1|few|TRBV5-1
TGCGCCAGCAGCCCGACTAGCGGGAGCCGAAGCTCCTACAATGAGCAGTTCTTC
CASSPTSGSRSSYNEQFF
>TRBD2|TRBJ2-3|few|TRBV29-1
TGCAGCGTGGGGGGCCTAGCGGGAGGCACAGATACGCAGTATTTT
CSVGGLAGGTDTQYF
>-|TRBJ1-2|-|TRBV29-1
TGCAGCGTTGCTGGGGGACGTGGCTACACCTTC
CSVAGGRGYTF
>-|TRBJ1-6|-|TRBV3-1
TGTGCCAGCAGTAATAATAATTCACCCCTCCACTTT
CASSNNNSPLHF
>-|TRBJ1-2|many|TRBV10-3
TGTGCCATCAGTGAGGGGGTGCTAACTATGTACGGCTACACCTTC
CAISEGVLTMYGYTF
>-|TRBJ1-4|few|TRBV7-2
TGTGCCAGCAGCCGATTTAGTGGGACACCGAATGAAAAACTGTTTTTT
CASSRFSGTPNEKLFF
>-|TRBJ2-1|few|TRBV7-2
TGTGCCAGCAGCTTACTGGGCAGCCAGAGCTCCTACAATGAGCAGTTCTTC
CASSLLGSQSSYNEQFF
>TRBD2|TRBJ2-3|-|TRBV18
TGTGCCAGCTCACCACCGTCGCTAGCGGGGAGAGATACGCAGTATTTT
CASSPPSLAGRDTQYF
>-|TRBJ2-7|-|TRBV12-3/TRBV12-4
TGTGCCAGCAGTTTTTCCCCTTTAAAGAGCTCCTACGAGCAGTACTTC
CASSFSPLKSSYEQYF